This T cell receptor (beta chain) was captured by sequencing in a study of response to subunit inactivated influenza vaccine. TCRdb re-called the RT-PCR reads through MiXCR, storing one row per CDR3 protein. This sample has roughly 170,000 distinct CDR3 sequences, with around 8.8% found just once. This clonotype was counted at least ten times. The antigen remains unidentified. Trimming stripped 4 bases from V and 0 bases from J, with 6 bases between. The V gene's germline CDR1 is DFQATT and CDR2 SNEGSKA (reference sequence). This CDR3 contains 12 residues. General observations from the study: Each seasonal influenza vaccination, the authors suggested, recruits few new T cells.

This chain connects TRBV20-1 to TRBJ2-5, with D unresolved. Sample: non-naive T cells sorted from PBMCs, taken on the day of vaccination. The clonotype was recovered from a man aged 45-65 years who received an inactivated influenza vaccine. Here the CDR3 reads CSATENQETQYF. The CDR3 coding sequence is TGCAGTGCTACAGAAAACCAAGAGACCCAGTACTTC.